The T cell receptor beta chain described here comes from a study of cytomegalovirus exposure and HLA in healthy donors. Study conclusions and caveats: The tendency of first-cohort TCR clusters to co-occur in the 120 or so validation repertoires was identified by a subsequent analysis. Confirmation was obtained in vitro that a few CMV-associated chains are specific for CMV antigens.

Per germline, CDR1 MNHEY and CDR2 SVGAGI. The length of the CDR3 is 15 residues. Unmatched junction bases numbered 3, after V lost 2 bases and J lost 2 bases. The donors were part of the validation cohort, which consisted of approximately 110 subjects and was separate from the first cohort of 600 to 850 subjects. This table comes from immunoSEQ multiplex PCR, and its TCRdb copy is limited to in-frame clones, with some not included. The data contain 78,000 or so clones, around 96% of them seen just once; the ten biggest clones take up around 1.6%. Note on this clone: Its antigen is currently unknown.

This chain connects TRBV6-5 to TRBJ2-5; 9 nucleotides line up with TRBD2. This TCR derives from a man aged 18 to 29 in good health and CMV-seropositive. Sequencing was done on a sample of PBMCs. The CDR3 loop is CASSYQTSGQETQYF. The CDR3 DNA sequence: TGTGCCAGCAGTTACCAGACTAGCGGACAAGAGACCCAGTACTTC.